The T cell receptor beta chain under discussion was sequenced for a study of blood T cells in healthy people across ages. Germline V CDR1 and CDR2: MDHEN, SYDVKM. Trimming at V came to 6 bases and at J to 11 bases, leaving 6 bases not matched to a gene. CDR3 length: 11 residues. PCR was performed a second time for about 6 to 12 cycles using a sample-barcoded 5' primer and a J-beta primer mix. Via MiXCR, TCRdb re-called the 5' RACE reads, giving one row per CDR3 protein. The data contain roughly 790,000 distinct CDR3 sequences, roughly 41% of them singletons. This sequence was found in a woman in her fifties or sixties in good health. Material: blood. This chain connects TRBV28 to TRBJ1-1, with TRBD1 identical over 7 bases. As DNA, the CDR3 is TGTGCCAGCAGCCGTGACAGGGAGGCTTTCTTT. Translated: CASSRDREAFF.